A selection of T cell receptor beta chains follows, all from one sample in a study of OX40 agonist ivuxolimab in advanced cancers. The table came from immunoSEQ multiplex PCR; TCRdb's copy has only in-frame clones and leaves some out. The data hold 40,000 to 45,000 clones, with about 81% observed a single time. Sequenced material: CD4+ or CD8+ T cells sorted from blood, taken in a trial of the OX40 agonist ivuxolimab. These receptors were obtained from an adult with an advanced solid tumor such as melanoma, head and neck, liver or kidney cancer. The CDR3 runs from the conserved cysteine through the conserved F or W.

J: TRBJ2-3
V: TRBV5-4
CDR3: CASSTRLAGHTDTQYF

J: TRBJ1-2
V: TRBV19
CDR3: CASSIDRKPTYGYTF

J: TRBJ2-1
V: TRBV30
CDR3: CAWSVAGGGDNEQFF

J: TRBJ2-2
V: TRBV5-4
CDR3: CASSSGTEGGELFF

J: TRBJ1-1
V: TRBV11-1
CDR3: CASSPMTGIGAFF

J: TRBJ2-1
V: TRBV5-1
CDR3: CASTLAGAVYNEQFF

J: TRBJ1-1
V: TRBV14
CDR3: CASSHVPSGDTEAFF

J: TRBJ2-3
V: TRBV29-1
CDR3: CSVGPTDTQYF

J: TRBJ2-5
V: TRBV4-1
CDR3: CASSQVWTSIWQTQYF

J: TRBJ2-3
V: TRBV21-1
CDR3: CASSKSGGRGDTQYF

J: TRBJ1-4
V: TRBV6-6
CDR3: CASSYDRGGEKLFF

J: TRBJ2-2
V: TRBV7-3
CDR3: CASSSSGQMPLFF

J: TRBJ1-2
V: TRBV6-1
CDR3: CASSVNLRGQGIHGYTF

J: TRBJ2-2
V: TRBV2
CDR3: CAGTGTGGSGELFF

J: TRBJ2-7
V: TRBV9
CDR3: CASSVAPDSYEQYF

J: TRBJ1-2
V: TRBV29-1
CDR3: CSAVGANGYTF

J: TRBJ1-1
V: TRBV6-5
CDR3: CASGRRQGTEAFF

J: TRBJ1-1
V: TRBV5-6
CDR3: CASSFGTSEAFF

J: TRBJ2-5
V: TRBV5-4
CDR3: CASSPAPEETQYF

J: TRBJ2-2
V: TRBV18
CDR3: CASSPLAVAGGVATGELFF

J: TRBJ2-5
V: TRBV9
CDR3: CASSVAGGAETQYF

J: TRBJ2-1
V: TRBV7-7
CDR3: CASSKGQSSYNEQFF

J: TRBJ1-1
V: TRBV25-1
CDR3: CASSVRGTNTEAFF

J: TRBJ2-1
V: TRBV7-9
CDR3: CASTAYRWSDSYNEQFF

J: TRBJ1-2
V: TRBV5-1
CDR3: CASSLWSQGQGYTF

J: TRBJ2-5
V: TRBV2
CDR3: CASSGTKQETQYF

J: TRBJ2-5
V: TRBV14
CDR3: CASSHAGSAETQYF

J: TRBJ1-1
V: TRBV18
CDR3: CASSPRQNMNTEAFF

J: TRBJ2-5
V: TRBV29-1
CDR3: CSVGTGGLKTQYF

J: TRBJ1-4
V: TRBV19
CDR3: CASSRQATNEKLFF

J: TRBJ1-2
V: TRBV5-1
CDR3: CASGNPPRESGYTF

J: TRBJ2-1
V: TRBV4-1
CDR3: CASSQGLAGDGSYNEQFF

J: TRBJ1-2
V: TRBV9
CDR3: CASSVAKTGLNGYTF

J: TRBJ2-1
V: TRBV11-2
CDR3: CASSRWTSGRAHEQFF

J: TRBJ1-5
V: TRBV15
CDR3: CATSSGGIGTRQPQHF

J: TRBJ2-1
V: TRBV7-9
CDR3: CASSLGSFNEQFF

J: TRBJ1-1
V: TRBV29-1
CDR3: CSVVRQRNTEAFF

J: TRBJ1-3
V: TRBV2
CDR3: CASSEMRGSSGNTIYF

J: TRBJ1-1
V: TRBV27
CDR3: CATQQGAGTEAFF

J: TRBJ1-6
V: TRBV29-1
CDR3: CSVASGQVNSPLHF

J: TRBJ2-1
V: TRBV5-4
CDR3: CASTREPFDPISYNEQFF

J: TRBJ1-2
V: TRBV30
CDR3: CAWSVPAIYGYTF

J: TRBJ2-5
V: TRBV2
CDR3: CASSVAETQYF

J: TRBJ1-1
V: TRBV19
CDR3: CASSAAGGGGTEAFF

J: TRBJ1-1
V: TRBV15
CDR3: CATSREGYTEAFF

J: TRBJ1-6
V: TRBV4-2
CDR3: CASSPTGYNSPLHF

J: TRBJ2-3
V: TRBV4-3
CDR3: CASSQGNRGNTQYF

J: TRBJ1-1
V: TRBV25-1
CDR3: CASSEWSGLTEAFF

J: TRBJ2-5
V: TRBV5-1
CDR3: CASSYSQETQYF

J: TRBJ1-5
V: TRBV19
CDR3: CASSYSNQPQHF

J: TRBJ2-6
V: TRBV4-3
CDR3: CASSRGTGGANVLTF

J: TRBJ1-2
V: TRBV30
CDR3: CAWSVGQGLIGYTF

J: TRBJ2-3
V: TRBV7-6
CDR3: CASSPSGNTDTQYF

J: TRBJ1-1
V: TRBV7-3
CDR3: CASSLERNTEAFF

J: TRBJ2-2
V: TRBV7-2
CDR3: CASSANSGPGELFF

J: TRBJ2-1
V: TRBV11-3
CDR3: CASSLEVGQGNEQFF